One T cell receptor (beta chain) is described in this entry. One end of the junction does not line up with germline, which may come from a read error. Starting material of around 490 ng total RNA yielded TCR beta cDNA via a constant-region primer. What produced the TCR beta libraries was three nested multiplex PCR rounds using slightly modified ARM-PCR. One entry per CDR3 protein results from TCRdb running MiXCR on the multiplex PCR reads. This table has tens of thousands of distinct CDR3 sequences, roughly three quarters appearing once. The data derive from a study of tumor-infiltrating lymphocytes in primary liver carcinoma. Study details: T1-T3 N0M0 was the stage of the tumors, which were 4.2 to 10 cm across. The number of productive TCRbeta reads per sample ranged from roughly 3.65 to 8 million and was similar across tissue types.

Without any cell sorting, roughly 20-32 mg of bulk tissue yielded co-extracted RNA and DNA. Donors were untreated and chronically infected with HBV. Every tumor contributed samples taken at five separate regions. The TCR comes from a man in his forties with primary liver carcinoma and hepatitis B virus infection. The sequenced material came from liver tumor tissue from sampling region 1. The subset was: tumor region T1, superior pole.

CDR3 in DNA: TGTGGCAGCAGCTTGGAGGCGGGTGACGGGGAGCTGTTTTTT. It is translated as CGSSLEAGDGELFF. The chain joins TRBV5-5 to TRBJ2-2; D is possibly TRBD2 (5 bases). Germline-derived CDR1 and CDR2 are SGHKS and YYEKEE (reference sequence). The CDR3 length is 14 residues.